In its sample, the clone carrying this T cell receptor beta chain was seen a few times. Its antigen is undetermined. The CDR3 extends over 11 amino acids. V was pared by 3 bases and J by 7 bases, with 7 bases between. Germline CDR1 MDHEN, CDR2 SYDVKM. A lack of ophthalmopathy progression within 18 months defined stable Graves' hyperthyroidism. Patients having uncontrolled infection, another autoimmune disease, pregnancy or lactation were not included. The data belong to a study of T cells in Graves' hyperthyroidism and ophthalmopathy. Amplification targeted TCR beta CDR3 regions from RNA transcripts. TCR CDR3 regions were first amplified by RT-PCR with HTBI primers. Each CDR3 protein is one row after TCRdb ran MiXCR on the multiplex PCR reads. The sample has roughly 300,000 distinct CDR3 sequences, around 23% seen once. General observations from the study: The model anticipated ophthalmopathy a median about six months pre-onset.

J is TRBJ2-7 and V is TRBV28; D gene unclear. Sequenced material: blood. The sequence was collected from a woman aged 45-65 years with Graves' hyperthyroidism. CDR3 loop: CASSFYSEQYF. The CDR3, as DNA: TGTGCCAGCAGTTTCTACTCAGAGCAGTACTTC.